This T cell receptor (beta chain) is from a study of blood T cell repertoires in COVID-19. Study-level background: The analysed material was cDNA or gDNA that came from T cells, B-cell-depleted T cells, or PBMCs.

This clone has more than one count but fewer than ten. In the authors' methods: Amplification of reference gene primers provided the estimated nucleated cell counts. Profiled with immunoSEQ multiplex PCR; TCRdb holds only in-frame clones, not every one. V, J and clone size are those of that table, while D and trimming were read from the DNA. The data show about 170,000 clones, with roughly 87% seen just once and more than 1.5% held by the top ten. The ends were cut back, 0 bases at V and 0 bases at J, with 9 bases in the middle. The germline CDR1 and CDR2 sequences are LGHDT and YNNKEL (reference sequence). This CDR3 has 16 amino acids.

This TCR was recovered from a woman aged 50 to 60 with acute or convalescent COVID-19. Sequenced sample: peripheral blood. This rearrangement joins TRBV3-1 (or the pseudogene TRBV3-2) to TRBJ1-3; no clear D gene. DNA for the CDR3: TGTGCCAGCAGCCAAGATATGGGCCCCTCTGGAAACACCATATATTTT. Amino acids: CASSQDMGPSGNTIYF.